The 4 T cell receptor beta chains below were found in one sample sequenced in a study of human T cells and chemical hapten exposure. Specified time point: patch test 3, about 24 weeks after DPC sensitization. Documented treatment: therapeutic diphenylcyclopropenone sensitization with weekly scalp DPC. Whole blood that had not been fractionated was the source of extracted total RNA. One entry per CDR3 protein results from TCRdb running MiXCR on the RACE reads. The sample consists of 35,000 to 45,000 distinct CDR3 sequences, about 13% of them appearing once. Sequenced material: whole blood, taken in connection with sensitization to the hapten diphenylcyclopropenone (DPC). The source is a middle-aged woman with alopecia areata. Some clones in this sample may be carry-over from other donors' samples.

This clonotype has a count of ten or more. The chain has TRBV5-1 and TRBJ2-5, with D perhaps matching TRBD2 (7 bases). Germline V gene lookup returns CDR1 SGHRS and CDR2 YFSETQ. The CDR3 runs to 18 residues. Deletions cut 4 bases from V and 0 bases from J, with 22 bases between. DNA of the CDR3: TGCGCCAGCAGCCGCACTGGGGGGGCCAAGGGGTACCAAGAGACCCAGTACTTC. Translating gives CASSRTGGAKGYQETQYF. Filled out from reference TRBV5-1 and TRBJ2-5, the complete variable domain reads KAGVTQTPRYLIKTRGQQVTLSCSPISGHRSVSWYQQTPGQGLQFLFEYFSETQRNKGNFPGRFSGRQFSNSRSEMNVSTLELGDSALYLCASSRTGGAKGYQETQYFGPGTRLLVL.

The sample holds many counts of this clonotype. V gene TRBV5-1 combines with J gene TRBJ2-1; possible D gene TRBD2, 5 bases. The germline gives CDR1 SGHRS, CDR2 YFSETQ. CDR3 length equals 15 residues. Trimming removed 5 bases at V and 0 bases at J, with 12 bases between. Here the CDR3 DNA reads TGCGCCAGCAGTATTGGGGAGAGCTCCTACAATGAGCAGTTCTTC. Protein: CASSIGESSYNEQFF. Together with reference TRBV5-1 and TRBJ2-1, the CDR3 gives the full variable domain: KAGVTQTPRYLIKTRGQQVTLSCSPISGHRSVSWYQQTPGQGLQFLFEYFSETQRNKGNFPGRFSGRQFSNSRSEMNVSTLELGDSALYLCASSIGESSYNEQFFGPGTRLTVL.

Many counts were recorded for this clonotype. The chain links TRBV28 to TRBJ2-5; D remains unclear. The CDR3 contains 13 residues. Per germline, CDR1 MDHEN and CDR2 SYDVKM. Trimming took 5 bases from V and 3 from J, leaving 10 bases between them. CDR3 nucleotides: TGTGCCAGCAGTGGCCTTGCGGAAGAGACCCAGTACTTC. Its translation is CASSGLAEETQYF.

The chain employs TRBV25-1 and TRBJ2-5; D is unresolved. Per germline, CDR1 MGHDK and CDR2 SYGVNS. The CDR3 runs to 11 residues. The ends were cut back, 8 bases at V and 5 bases at J, with 9 bases in the middle. CDR3: CASGPQETQYF. The DNA for the CDR3 is TGTGCCAGCGGCCCCCAGGAGACCCAGTACTTC.